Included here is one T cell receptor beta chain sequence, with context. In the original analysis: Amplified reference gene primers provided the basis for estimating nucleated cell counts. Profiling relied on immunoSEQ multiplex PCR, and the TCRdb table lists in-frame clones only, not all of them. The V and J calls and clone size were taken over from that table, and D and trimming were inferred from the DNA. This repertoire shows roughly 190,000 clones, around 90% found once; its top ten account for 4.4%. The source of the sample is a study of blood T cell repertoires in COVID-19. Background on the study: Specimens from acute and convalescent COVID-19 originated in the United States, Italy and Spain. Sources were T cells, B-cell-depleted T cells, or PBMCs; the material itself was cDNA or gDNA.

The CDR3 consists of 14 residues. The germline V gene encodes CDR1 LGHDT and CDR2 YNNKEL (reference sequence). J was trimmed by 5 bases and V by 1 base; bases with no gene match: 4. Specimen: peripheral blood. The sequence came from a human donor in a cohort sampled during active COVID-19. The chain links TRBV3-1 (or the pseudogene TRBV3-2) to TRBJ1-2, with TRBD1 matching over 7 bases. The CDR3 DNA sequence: TGTGCCAGCAGCCAAGCACAGGGGTCTTATGGCTACACCTTC. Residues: CASSQAQGSYGYTF.